A selection of T cell receptor beta chains follows, all from one sample in a study of cytomegalovirus exposure and HLA in healthy donors. Here immunoSEQ multiplex PCR was the method, and the copy in TCRdb shows in-frame clones only, minus some. This sample has roughly 330,000 clones, with about 90% found just once. Sample: PBMCs. These receptors were collected from a woman between 25 and 40 years old in good health and CMV-seropositive. Both conserved end residues are part of each CDR3. A D gene is named only where the DNA matches it firmly. A clone size is listed for some rows: how often the clone was seen (once, few, many), or a class if it is expanded.

J,size,V,D,DNA,CDR3
TRBJ1-6,.,TRBV28,.,TGTGCCAGCAGTCCCTTCAGAGACTATAATTCACCCCTCCACTTT,CASSPFRDYNSPLHF
TRBJ2-1,once,TRBV27,.,TGTGCCAGCAGTCGTTCACAGACGTACAATGAGCAGTTCTTC,CASSRSQTYNEQFF
TRBJ1-2,.,TRBV2,.,TGTGCCAGCAGTGTGCAGGGGAACTATGGCTACACCTTC,CASSVQGNYGYTF
TRBJ2-6,.,TRBV10-3,.,TGTGCCATCAGAGGGTCTGGGGCCAACGTCCTGACTTTC,CAIRGSGANVLTF
TRBJ1-5,.,TRBV27,TRBD1,TGTGCCAGCAGTCCCACTGGGGACAGGGTACGCAATCAGCCCCAGCATTTT,CASSPTGDRVRNQPQHF
TRBJ2-1,.,TRBV27,.,TGTGCCAGCAGTTTCCTTGGACTACCGGGAGCGACTGAGCAGTTCTTC,CASSFLGLPGATEQFF
TRBJ1-5,once,TRBV2,.,TGTGCCAGCAGTGAACTGGGGGGCAATCAGCCCCAGCATTTT,CASSELGGNQPQHF
TRBJ1-1,.,TRBV5-6,.,TGTGCCAGCAGTTGGGGGAGGGGGACGGAGGCTTTCTTT,CASSWGRGTEAFF
TRBJ2-1,.,TRBV5-4,TRBD2,TGTGCCAGCAGCTTGGCTAGCGGGGGGGAAAGCGGTAGGAATGAGCAGTTCTTC,CASSLASGGESGRNEQFF
TRBJ2-1,.,TRBV7-2,.,TGTGCCAGCAGCTTAGCGGGGGGACCTAACAATGAGCAGTTCTTC,CASSLAGGPNNEQFF
TRBJ1-5,.,TRBV2,.,TGTGCCAGCAGGCTGCGGACAGCGAATCAGCCCCAGCATTTT,CASRLRTANQPQHF
TRBJ2-7,.,TRBV6-1,.,TGTGCCAGCAGGGATACAGGTGTTGGCTCCTACGAGCAGTACTTC,CASRDTGVGSYEQYF
TRBJ1-5,.,TRBV4-1,TRBD1,TGCGCCAGCAGCCAGTATACAGGGGACAATCAGCCCCAGCATTTT,CASSQYTGDNQPQHF
TRBJ2-7,.,TRBV27,.,TGTGCCAGCAGTCCATCCCGGTCGGCCAGCTACGAGCAGTACTTC,CASSPSRSASYEQYF
TRBJ2-5,.,TRBV19,TRBD1,TGTGCCAGTTCGACCGGGACAGGGGGCGGAAGGGAGACCCAGTACTTC,CASSTGTGGGRETQYF
TRBJ1-2,many,TRBV5-1,TRBD1,TGCGCCAGCAGCTTGGCAGGGGGTGATGGCTACACCTTC,CASSLAGGDGYTF
TRBJ2-3,.,TRBV11-3,.,TGTGCCAGCAGCTTAGGGTTCGGCGACCCAGATACGCAGTATTTT,CASSLGFGDPDTQYF
TRBJ1-5,.,TRBV28,TRBD1,TGTGCCAGCAGTACTCTGACAGGGGCATTCGAGCCCCAGCATTTT,CASSTLTGAFEPQHF
TRBJ2-5,.,TRBV11-2,.,TGTGCCAGCAGCTCCAATAGAGGACAGTATGAGACCCAGTACTTC,CASSSNRGQYETQYF
TRBJ2-7,.,TRBV25-1,.,TGTGCCAGCAGTGTAGTCATGGAAGGAATCAGCTACGAGCAGTACTTC,CASSVVMEGISYEQYF
TRBJ2-1,.,TRBV6-5,.,TGTGCCAGCAGTTACGGCGGTAGCTCCTACAATGAGCAGTTCTTC,CASSYGGSSYNEQFF
TRBJ1-2,.,TRBV28,TRBD1,TGTGCCAGCCTCAATGCACAGGGGTGGGGCTACACCTTC,CASLNAQGWGYTF
TRBJ2-3,.,TRBV9,.,TGTGCCAGCAGCCCACCCCAGACAGATACGCAGTATTTT,CASSPPQTDTQYF
TRBJ2-5,.,TRBV28,TRBD2,TGTGCCAGCAGTCCCGCGACTAGCGGACAAGAGACCCAGTACTTC,CASSPATSGQETQYF
TRBJ1-2,.,TRBV5-1,TRBD1,TGCGCCACCTCCCTAGCGGGACAGGCATATGGCTACACCTTC,CATSLAGQAYGYTF
TRBJ1-3,.,TRBV9,.,TGTGCCAGCAGCGTAGACAGCCGTCCGAGCTCTGGAAACACCATATATTTT,CASSVDSRPSSGNTIYF
TRBJ2-7,medium-sized,TRBV30,TRBD2,TGTGCCTGGACTAGTGCGGGGGGTGCCTACGAGCAGTACTTC,CAWTSAGGAYEQYF
TRBJ2-2,.,TRBV12-2,.,TGTGCAAGTCGCTTGAAGGAAGGGGAGCTGTTTTTT,CASRLKEGELFF
TRBJ1-5,.,TRBV5-1,.,TGCGCCAGCAGCTTGGTGGCCCTGGCGGACTATAGCAATCAGCCCCAGCATTTT,CASSLVALADYSNQPQHF
TRBJ1-1,.,TRBV30,.,TGTGCCTGGAGCGGGCGGCCCATGAACACTGAAGCTTTCTTT,CAWSGRPMNTEAFF
TRBJ2-7,.,TRBV6-5,TRBD2,TGTGCCAGCAGTTACGGCGGGGGGGCGGACGAGCAGTACTTC,CASSYGGGADEQYF
TRBJ2-3,.,TRBV7-3,.,TGTGCCAGCAGCAGGGAGATTGGCGACACAGATACGCAGTATTTT,CASSREIGDTDTQYF
TRBJ2-1,once,TRBV27,.,TGTGCCAGCAGTCCAGGGACCAGTAGGTACAATGAGCAGTTCTTC,CASSPGTSRYNEQFF